This TCR beta chain was captured in a study of CD8 T cells in Susac syndrome. CD8+ and CD4+ T cells taken from blood had their TCR beta sequenced. RNA, at about 0.5 to 1 ug, was reverse transcribed with random hexamers. Amplification of TCR beta CDR3 was carried out by immunoSEQ multiplex PCR, which covered 54 Vbeta and 13 Jbeta segments. TCRdb reprocessed the immunoSEQ multiplex PCR reads via MiXCR and lists one record per CDR3 protein. The table records some 170,000 distinct CDR3 sequences, about 93% of them present only once. V was trimmed by 4 bases and J by 0 bases, leaving 16 bases between them. The CDR3 runs to 17 residues. Germline V CDR1 and CDR2: MGHRA, YSYEKL.

Sequencing was carried out using CD4+ T cells from PBMCs. V is TRBV4-1 and J is TRBJ1-5; D gene unclear. The source of this sequence is a human donor in good health. The CDR3 DNA sequence: TGCGCCAGCAGCCTAGTTTGGAGCAGATATAGCAATCAGCCCCAGCATTTT. This sequence encodes CASSLVWSRYSNQPQHF.